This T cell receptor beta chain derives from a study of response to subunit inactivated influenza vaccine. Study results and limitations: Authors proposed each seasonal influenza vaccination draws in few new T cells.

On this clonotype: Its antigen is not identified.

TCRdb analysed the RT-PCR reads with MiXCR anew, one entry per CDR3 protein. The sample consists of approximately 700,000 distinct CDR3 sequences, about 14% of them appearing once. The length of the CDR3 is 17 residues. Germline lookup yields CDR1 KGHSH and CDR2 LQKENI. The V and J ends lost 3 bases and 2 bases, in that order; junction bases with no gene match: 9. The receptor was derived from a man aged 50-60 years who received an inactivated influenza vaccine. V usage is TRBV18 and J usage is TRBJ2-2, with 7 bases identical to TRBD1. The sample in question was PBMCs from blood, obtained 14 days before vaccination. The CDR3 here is CASSPKGQLINTGELFF. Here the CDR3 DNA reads TGTGCCAGCTCACCGAAGGGACAGCTCATAAACACCGGGGAGCTGTTTTTT.